These T cell receptor beta chains were read from a single sample in a study of blood T cell repertoires in COVID-19. This table comes from immunoSEQ multiplex PCR, and its TCRdb copy is limited to in-frame clones, with some not included. The table has around 46,000 clones, 80% to 90% seen once. The sample was peripheral blood. The receptors originated from a human donor in a cohort sampled during active COVID-19. The donor label of this sample is uncertain. The CDR3 runs from the conserved cysteine through the conserved F or W. The D gene is left open where the match is weak. Some rows mark clone size as missing; the rest say once, few, many or name a class of expanded clone.

j_gene: TRBJ1-2; v_gene: TRBV4-1; d_gene: NA; abundance: many; CDR3aa: CASSQGWPSDGYTF; CDR3nt: TGCGCCAGCAGCCAAGGTTGGCCTTCTGATGGCTACACCTTC
j_gene: TRBJ2-4; v_gene: TRBV14; d_gene: TRBD2; abundance: NA; CDR3aa: CASSPGLARNIQYF; CDR3nt: TGTGCCAGCAGCCCGGGACTAGCAAGGAACATTCAGTACTTC
j_gene: TRBJ2-2; v_gene: TRBV6-5; d_gene: NA; abundance: NA; CDR3aa: CASTRIQGGGELFF; CDR3nt: TGTGCCAGCACGCGTATACAGGGCGGCGGGGAGCTGTTTTTT
j_gene: TRBJ2-5; v_gene: TRBV5-4; d_gene: TRBD2; abundance: NA; CDR3aa: CASSLTGGTETQYF; CDR3nt: TGTGCCAGCAGCTTGACGGGGGGGACAGAGACCCAGTACTTC
j_gene: TRBJ1-2; v_gene: TRBV10-3; d_gene: NA; abundance: NA; CDR3aa: CAISDGVGYTF; CDR3nt: TGTGCCATCAGTGACGGGGTTGGCTACACCTTC
j_gene: TRBJ2-7; v_gene: TRBV5-1; d_gene: TRBD1; abundance: NA; CDR3aa: CASSSGQGSYEQYF; CDR3nt: TGCGCCAGCAGTTCAGGACAGGGGTCCTACGAGCAGTACTTC
j_gene: TRBJ2-1; v_gene: TRBV10-3; d_gene: TRBD2; abundance: NA; CDR3aa: CAISVERGGNEQFF; CDR3nt: TGTGCCATCAGTGTTGAGCGGGGGGGCAATGAGCAGTTCTTC
j_gene: TRBJ1-1; v_gene: TRBV7-2; d_gene: NA; abundance: NA; CDR3aa: CASSLSRGAEAFF; CDR3nt: TGTGCCAGCAGCCTAAGTAGGGGCGCTGAAGCTTTCTTT
j_gene: TRBJ1-5; v_gene: TRBV7-8; d_gene: NA; abundance: NA; CDR3aa: CASSLTRDPTQPQHF; CDR3nt: TGTGCCAGCAGCTTAACACGGGATCCGACACAGCCCCAGCATTTT
j_gene: TRBJ1-1; v_gene: TRBV5-6; d_gene: NA; abundance: NA; CDR3aa: CASSPDNRNTEAFF; CDR3nt: TGTGCCAGCAGCCCTGACAACCGGAACACTGAAGCTTTCTTT
j_gene: TRBJ1-4; v_gene: TRBV11-2; d_gene: NA; abundance: NA; CDR3aa: CASSLRLPPDEKLFF; CDR3nt: TGTGCCAGCAGCCTCAGGTTGCCCCCCGATGAAAAACTGTTTTTT
j_gene: TRBJ2-7; v_gene: TRBV6-5; d_gene: TRBD1; abundance: NA; CDR3aa: CASSYDRGEQYF; CDR3nt: TGTGCCAGCTCCTACGACAGGGGCGAGCAGTACTTC
j_gene: TRBJ1-2; v_gene: TRBV10-3; d_gene: NA; abundance: few; CDR3aa: CAISERTGTYNYGYTF; CDR3nt: TGTGCCATCAGTGAGCGAACCGGGACTTATAACTATGGCTACACCTTC
j_gene: TRBJ1-5; v_gene: TRBV2; d_gene: NA; abundance: NA; CDR3aa: CASGLVGDQPQHF; CDR3nt: TGTGCCAGCGGACTGGTCGGCGATCAGCCCCAGCATTTT
j_gene: TRBJ2-2; v_gene: TRBV3-1/TRBV3-2; d_gene: NA; abundance: NA; CDR3aa: CASSGLLNTGELFF; CDR3nt: TGTGCCAGCAGCGGCTTGTTGAACACCGGGGAGCTGTTTTTT
j_gene: TRBJ2-7; v_gene: TRBV3-1/TRBV3-2; d_gene: TRBD2; abundance: NA; CDR3aa: CASSQLAGVSSYEQYF; CDR3nt: TGTGCCAGCAGCCAACTAGCGGGGGTTTCCTCGTACGAGCAGTACTTC
j_gene: TRBJ2-2; v_gene: TRBV7-3; d_gene: TRBD2; abundance: NA; CDR3aa: CASSSPGSGGSTGELFF; CDR3nt: TGTGCCAGCAGCTCCCCGGGCAGCGGGGGATCCACCGGGGAGCTGTTTTTT
j_gene: TRBJ2-5; v_gene: TRBV7-2; d_gene: TRBD2; abundance: NA; CDR3aa: CASSRRTSGGGETQYF; CDR3nt: TGTGCCAGCAGTAGAAGGACTAGCGGGGGGGGAGAGACCCAGTACTTC
j_gene: TRBJ1-1; v_gene: TRBV30; d_gene: NA; abundance: once; CDR3aa: CAWRSSTEAFF; CDR3nt: TGTGCCTGGAGGTCTAGTACTGAAGCTTTCTTT
j_gene: TRBJ1-1; v_gene: TRBV5-4; d_gene: NA; abundance: NA; CDR3aa: CASSSGAQGGNTEAFF; CDR3nt: TGTGCCAGCAGCTCAGGGGCGCAAGGGGGAAACACTGAAGCTTTCTTT
j_gene: TRBJ2-1; v_gene: TRBV7-8; d_gene: TRBD1; abundance: NA; CDR3aa: CASSPYNGAGQGANEQFF; CDR3nt: TGTGCCAGCAGCCCTTATAACGGCGCGGGACAGGGGGCCAATGAGCAGTTCTTC
j_gene: TRBJ2-1; v_gene: TRBV3-1/TRBV3-2; d_gene: NA; abundance: NA; CDR3aa: CASTRGGNNEQFF; CDR3nt: TGTGCCAGCACCCGAGGTGGAAACAATGAGCAGTTCTTC
j_gene: TRBJ1-3; v_gene: TRBV7-8; d_gene: NA; abundance: NA; CDR3aa: CASSLAQFGGNTIYF; CDR3nt: TGTGCCAGCAGCTTAGCACAGTTTGGAGGAAACACCATATATTTT
j_gene: TRBJ1-1; v_gene: TRBV9; d_gene: NA; abundance: NA; CDR3aa: CASGGPVEAFF; CDR3nt: TGTGCTTCCGGCGGGCCAGTTGAAGCTTTCTTT
j_gene: TRBJ2-7; v_gene: TRBV21-1; d_gene: NA; abundance: NA; CDR3aa: CASSKHRSAGGDEQYF; CDR3nt: TGTGCCAGCAGCAAGCACAGATCTGCGGGGGGCGACGAGCAGTACTTC
j_gene: TRBJ2-6; v_gene: TRBV7-3; d_gene: NA; abundance: NA; CDR3aa: CASSPAPLQGFGANVLTF; CDR3nt: TGTGCCAGCAGCCCCGCCCCCCTACAGGGTTTTGGGGCCAACGTCCTGACTTTC
j_gene: TRBJ1-2; v_gene: TRBV5-6; d_gene: NA; abundance: NA; CDR3aa: CASSLGGPGINYGYTF; CDR3nt: TGCGCCAGCAGCTTGGGAGGGCCGGGGATTAACTATGGCTACACCTTC
j_gene: TRBJ2-2; v_gene: TRBV5-4; d_gene: NA; abundance: NA; CDR3aa: CASSWASTNTGELFF; CDR3nt: TGTGCCAGCAGCTGGGCTTCTACGAACACCGGGGAGCTGTTTTTT
j_gene: TRBJ1-5; v_gene: TRBV5-1; d_gene: NA; abundance: NA; CDR3aa: CASSPEVNGAQHF; CDR3nt: TGCGCCAGCAGCCCCGAAGTTAACGGGGCCCAGCATTTT
j_gene: TRBJ2-7; v_gene: TRBV6-1; d_gene: TRBD1; abundance: NA; CDR3aa: CASSESWDRGTLGANYEQYF; CDR3nt: TGTGCCAGCAGTGAATCGTGGGACAGGGGAACTTTAGGGGCTAACTACGAGCAGTACTTC
j_gene: TRBJ2-5; v_gene: TRBV7-8; d_gene: NA; abundance: NA; CDR3aa: CASSLALAFGGETQYF; CDR3nt: TGTGCCAGCAGCTTAGCGCTAGCTTTCGGCGGAGAGACCCAGTACTTC
j_gene: TRBJ2-2; v_gene: TRBV5-6; d_gene: TRBD1; abundance: NA; CDR3aa: CASSLVGQDTGELFF; CDR3nt: TGTGCCAGCAGCTTGGTAGGACAGGACACCGGGGAGCTGTTTTTT
j_gene: TRBJ2-7; v_gene: TRBV6-5; d_gene: TRBD1; abundance: NA; CDR3aa: CASTFGQGTGGEQYF; CDR3nt: TGTGCCAGCACCTTTGGACAGGGAACTGGTGGCGAGCAGTACTTC
j_gene: TRBJ1-4; v_gene: TRBV5-5; d_gene: TRBD1; abundance: once; CDR3aa: CASLSGLRGLVGEKLFF; CDR3nt: TGTGCCAGCCTATCGGGGTTAAGGGGGCTAGTGGGTGAAAAACTGTTTTTT